The sequence of this T cell receptor (beta chain) was determined in a study of regulatory T cells in long-lasting Graves disease. Time point noted: newly diagnosed GD, antithyroid drugs for less than 3 months. Making the TCR library involved RNA that had been extracted from PBMCs. TCR beta libraries were built with iRepertoire HTBI primers and Arm-PCR of CDR3 regions. One entry per CDR3 protein results from TCRdb running MiXCR on the multiplex PCR reads. The sample includes 450,000 to 600,000 distinct CDR3 sequences, roughly 12% seen only once; the top ten take roughly a tenth. This clonotype was picked up a small number of times. The CDR3 spans 17 residues. CDR1 is DFQATT, CDR2 SNEGSKA, per germline (reference sequence). With 6 bases clipped from V and 5 bases from J, the junction kept 14 bases outside the gene matches. The sample was also reused in another study, on T cells in Graves' hyperthyroidism and ophthalmopathy. That work contributes: The HTBI primer set was used in a first-round RT-PCR of the TCR CDR3.

The sequence was collected from a young man with Graves disease. This chain connects TRBV20-1 to TRBJ2-2; 11 nucleotides agree with TRBD2. The specimen comprised peripheral blood mononuclear cells (PBMCs), sampled at new diagnosis, from a patient treated with antithyroid drugs. CDR3 sequence reads: CSAGRTTGTSGTGELFF. The CDR3 nucleotides read TGCAGTGCCGGAAGGACAACCGGGACTAGCGGTACCGGGGAGCTGTTTTTT.